Below are 28 T cell receptor beta chains sequenced from a single sample in a study of cytomegalovirus exposure and HLA in healthy donors. The PCR was carried out with 60 Vbeta primers and 13 Jbeta primers. Only in-frame clones appear in the TCRdb table, and some are missing; sequencing was by immunoSEQ multiplex PCR. The data contain about 160,000 clones, roughly 80% of them singletons. Sequencing input: PBMCs. The receptors here all came from a male donor in good health and CMV-seronegative.

The V gene is TRBV14, the J gene TRBJ2-3, with D maybe TRBD1 (6 bases). V shed 4 bases and J shed 6 bases, with 17 bases lying between them. Looked up from germline, CDR1 is SGHDN and CDR2 is FVKESK. The CDR3 consists of 15 residues. The CDR3 nucleotides are TGTGCCAGCAGCCCCTCAATCGGGACATCCGATACGCAGTATTTT. This gives the protein CASSPSIGTSDTQYF. Drawing the rest from reference TRBV14 and TRBJ2-3, the complete variable domain is EAGVTQFPSHSVIEKGQTVTLRCDPISGHDNLYWYRRVMGKEIKFLLHFVKESKQDESGMPNNRFLAERTGGTYSTLKVQPAELEDSGVYFCASSPSIGTSDTQYFGPGTRLTVL.

This chain links TRBV27 with TRBJ2-7; weak D call: TRBD1 (6 bases). This CDR3 spans 14 amino acids. The ends were cut back, 2 bases at V and 3 bases at J, with 11 bases in the middle. Germline CDR1 reads MNHEY; CDR2 reads SMNVEV (reference sequence). The CDR3 nucleotides read TGTGCCAGCAGTTTAGCGGCAGGGGTCTACGAGCAGTACTTC. Amino acid sequence: CASSLAAGVYEQYF.

The chain employs TRBV2 and TRBJ1-2, with D unresolved. This CDR3 spans 13 amino acids. Looked up from germline, CDR1 is SNHLY and CDR2 is FYNNEI. V lost 5 bases and J 3 bases, leaving 10 bases between the germline ends. The CDR3 coding sequence is TGTGCCAGCAGTCGAGGCAGAGACTATGGCTACACCTTC. Amino acid sequence: CASSRGRDYGYTF.

The chain is built from TRBV7-2 and TRBJ2-5; D remains unclear. This CDR3 spans 15 amino acids. From germline, CDR1 is SGHTA and CDR2 FQGNSA. The V end lost 1 base, the J end lost 5 bases, and 14 bases lay between the germline ends. The CDR3 DNA reads TGTGCCAGCAGCTTAGTTGGTCCATCCGGGGAGACCCAGTACTTC. This sequence encodes CASSLVGPSGETQYF. The variable domain in full, completed from reference TRBV7-2 and TRBJ2-5, reads GAGVSQSPSNKVTEKGKDVELRCDPISGHTALYWYRQSLGQGLEFLIYFQGNSAPDKSGLPSDRFSAERTGGSVSTLTIQRTQQEDSAVYLCASSLVGPSGETQYFGPGTRLLVL.

The table lists this clone with a count of one. V gene TRBV5-1 combines with J gene TRBJ2-5; 7 bases are a match to TRBD2. This CDR3 region has 13 residues. V lost 2 bases to trimming and J lost 5 bases; unmatched junction nucleotides: 3. From germline, CDR1 is SGHRS and CDR2 YFSETQ. The chain's CDR3 is CASSLGLEETQYF. The CDR3 DNA reads TGCGCCAGCAGCTTAGGACTAGAGGAGACCCAGTACTTC.

This chain uses TRBV11-2 with TRBJ2-5; the match to TRBD1 covers 10 bases. Germline trimming cut 6 bases from V and 5 bases from J; bases unmatched to any gene: 6. This CDR3 has 14 amino acids. Per germline, CDR1 SGHAT and CDR2 FQNNGV. The CDR3 DNA sequence: TGTGCCAGCAGAAAGACAGGGGGCGGGGAGACCCAGTACTTC. Amino acids: CASRKTGGGETQYF.

This chain connects TRBV11-2 to TRBJ2-5; 8 nucleotides line up with TRBD1. The CDR3 spans 16 residues. The V gene end was trimmed by 4 bases and the J gene end by 1 base; junction bases not matched to a gene: 8. Germline V gene data show CDR1 as SGHAT and CDR2 as FQNNGV. This chain's CDR3 is CASSYEKTGAQETQYF. CDR3 DNA sequence: TGTGCCAGCAGCTATGAGAAGACAGGGGCCCAAGAGACCCAGTACTTC.

V is TRBV6-1 and J is TRBJ1-6, with 7 bases fitting TRBD1. This CDR3 spans 15 amino acids. V was clipped by 5 bases and J by 13 bases; unmatched bases: 14. Germline values: CDR1 MNHNS, CDR2 SASEGT. CDR3 residues: CASSTGDAVVLPLHF. DNA for the CDR3: TGTGCCAGCAGTACAGGGGATGCGGTGGTATTGCCCCTCCACTTT.

This chain connects TRBV28 to TRBJ2-1; TRBD2 matches 9 bases. V trimming: 8 bases; J trimming: 0 bases; junction bases outside the gene matches: 2. Germline V lookup: CDR1 MDHEN, CDR2 SYDVKM. This CDR3 comprises 14 residues. The CDR3 coding sequence is TGTGCCAGCGGAGCGGGGGGCTCCTACAATGAGCAGTTCTTC. Protein sequence: CASGAGGSYNEQFF.

A remark on this clone: The junction differs from germline at one of its ends, possibly a read error. The rearrangement uses TRBV7-9 and TRBJ1-1; maybe TRBD1 (6 bases). This CDR3 is 16 amino acids long. CDR1 is SEHNR and CDR2 is FQNEAQ in the germline V gene (reference sequence). CDR3 region: CSSSLTPGQANTEAFF. Written as DNA, the CDR3 is TGTTCCAGCAGCTTAACACCGGGACAAGCGAACACTGAAGCTTTCTTT.

CDR3 loop: CASSLGLAGGLFNTGELFF. Here the CDR3 DNA reads TGTGCCAGCAGCTTAGGACTAGCGGGGGGCCTATTCAACACCGGGGAGCTGTTTTTT. The chain links TRBV5-8 to TRBJ2-2, with 14 bases matching TRBD2. This CDR3 spans 19 amino acids. CDR1 and CDR2 (germline): SGHTS, YDEGEE. After removal of 2 bases from V and 2 bases from J, the junction contained 8 bases not matched to a gene. Combining the CDR3 with reference TRBV5-8 and TRBJ2-2 gives the whole variable domain EAGVTQSPTHLIKTRGQQATLRCSPISGHTSVYWYQQALGLGLQFLLWYDEGEERNRGNFPPRFSGRQFPNYSSELNVNALELEDSALYLCASSLGLAGGLFNTGELFFGEGSRLTVL.

The chain employs TRBV5-4 and TRBJ2-7; TRBD1 matches 7 bases. CDR1 SGHNT and CDR2 YYREEE come from the germline V gene (reference sequence). Losses at the gene ends were 5 bases for V and 0 bases for J; bases not matched to a gene: 5. The CDR3 length is 14 residues. The CDR3 DNA follows: TGTGCCAGCAGAGCCGGGACAGCCTCCTACGAGCAGTACTTC. It specifies CASRAGTASYEQYF.

The table lists this clone with a count of one. V is TRBV27 and J is TRBJ1-2; TRBD1 agrees at 8 bases. The CDR3 spans 14 residues. Trimming cost V 5 bases and J 4 bases; bases outside gene matches: 6. Germline assignment: CDR1 MNHEY and CDR2 SMNVEV (reference sequence). DNA of the CDR3: TGTGCCAGCAGTCCACGGACAGGGCCCTATGGCTACACCTTC. Translating it yields CASSPRTGPYGYTF.

The chain uses TRBV28 and TRBJ2-2; tentative D call: TRBD2 (6 bases). Between the trimmed V and J ends, which lost 5 bases and 3 bases, there was a span of 16 bases. The CDR3 totals 16 residues. The germline gives CDR1 MDHEN, CDR2 SYDVKM. This CDR3 is CASSPGTRSYTGELFF. DNA for the CDR3: TGTGCCAGCAGTCCCGGGACTCGAAGTTACACCGGGGAGCTGTTTTTT.

The chain uses TRBV6-5 and TRBJ2-7; 8 nucleotides agree with TRBD1. Trimming cost V 6 bases and J 3 bases; bases outside gene matches: 10. Germline assignment: CDR1 MNHEY and CDR2 SVGAGI. The CDR3 is made up of 15 amino acids. Here the CDR3 DNA reads TGTGCCAGCAGCCCAACAGGGGGTTCCCTCTACGAGCAGTACTTC. It codes for CASSPTGGSLYEQYF.

This clone was detected only a few times. The rearrangement joins TRBV29-1 to TRBJ2-1; 10 nucleotides align to TRBD2. The ends lost 7 bases at V and 7 bases at J; junction bases unmatched: 4. The CDR3 sequence is 12 residues long. Germline loops: CDR1 SQVTM, CDR2 ANQGSEA. The CDR3 nucleotides are TGCAGCGCCCCGGGACTAGCGAATGAGCAGTTCTTC. Translated: CSAPGLANEQFF.

This clone was seen only once. The chain links TRBV7-2 to TRBJ2-5; TRBD2 agrees at 12 bases. Losses at the gene ends were 7 bases for V and 2 bases for J; bases not matched to a gene: 2. Germline CDR1 reads SGHTA; CDR2 reads FQGNSA. The CDR3 has 14 residues. CDR3: CASILAGGQETQYF. The CDR3 nucleotides read TGTGCCAGCATCCTAGCGGGGGGGCAAGAGACCCAGTACTTC.

CDR3 protein: CASSQDTSRGETQYF. The DNA for the CDR3 is TGCGCCAGCAGCCAAGATACTAGCCGGGGGGAGACCCAGTACTTC. The V call is TRBV4-3, the J call TRBJ2-5; maybe TRBD2 (6 bases). V was cut by 0 bases and J by 5 bases, with 13 bases left in between. This CDR3 contains 15 residues. In germline, CDR1 is LGHNA, CDR2 YSLEER.

This clone was recorded a few times. The chain combines TRBV27 with TRBJ1-2; a possible D gene is TRBD1 (5 bases). Trimming took 8 bases from V and 6 from J, leaving 31 bases between them. In germline, CDR1 is MNHEY, CDR2 SMNVEV (reference sequence). The CDR3 extends over 18 amino acids. DNA for the CDR3: TGTGCCAGCGGTTCCAGTTTCCCTCTGGACAAGGCTGGTAATGGCTACACCTTC. Translating it yields CASGSSFPLDKAGNGYTF.

The chain recombines TRBV20-1 with TRBJ2-3; D is unclear. V lost 5 bases and J 7 bases, leaving 7 bases between the germline ends. The CDR3 consists of 10 residues. Germline V CDR1 and CDR2: DFQATT, SNEGSKA (reference sequence). Here the CDR3 reads CSAPSYTQYF. CDR3 nucleotide sequence: TGCAGTGCTCCTTCTTATACGCAGTATTTT.

The CDR3 DNA is TGTGCCAGCAGCTATACGGACAGGGGGCAGGATGAGCAGTTCTTC. It codes for CASSYTDRGQDEQFF. The genes are TRBV7-3 and TRBJ2-1; the match to TRBD1 covers 11 bases. J gave up 8 bases and V 4 bases, and 7 bases lay outside the gene matches. Looked up from germline, CDR1 is SGHTA and CDR2 is FQGTGA. This CDR3 is 15 amino acids long.

There are a few counts of this clone. The chain couples TRBV5-1 to TRBJ2-2; D is undetermined. Germline CDR1 and CDR2: SGHRS and YFSETQ. The V and J ends lost 2 bases and 1 base respectively, with 6 bases between them. The CDR3 contains 14 residues. The DNA of the CDR3 is TGCGCCAGCAGCTTTACGGGGAACACCGGGGAGCTGTTTTTT. Its translation is CASSFTGNTGELFF. Drawing the rest from reference TRBV5-1 and TRBJ2-2, the complete variable domain is KAGVTQTPRYLIKTRGQQVTLSCSPISGHRSVSWYQQTPGQGLQFLFEYFSETQRNKGNFPGRFSGRQFSNSRSEMNVSTLELGDSALYLCASSFTGNTGELFFGEGSRLTVL.

The chain uses TRBV19 and TRBJ2-5; possibly TRBD2 for D (5 bases). The germline CDR1 and CDR2 sequences are LNHDA and SQIVND (reference sequence). Trimming stripped 7 bases from V and 5 bases from J, with 11 bases between. This CDR3 spans 12 amino acids. This CDR3 reads CASTARGETQYF. The CDR3 nucleotides read TGTGCCAGTACAGCCCGCGGGGAGACCCAGTACTTC.

V usage is TRBV2 and J usage is TRBJ2-7; D is undetermined. V lost 6 bases to trimming and J lost 2 bases, with 8 bases between them. Germline CDR1 is SNHLY and CDR2 is FYNNEI. This CDR3 contains 12 residues. The CDR3 sequence: CASSKETYEQYF. The CDR3 DNA reads TGTGCCAGCAGCAAGGAGACCTACGAGCAGTACTTC. Full variable domain (missing parts from reference TRBV2 and TRBJ2-7): EPEVTQTPSHQVTQMGQEVILRCVPISNHLYFYWYRQILGQKVEFLVSFYNNEISEKSEIFDDQFSVERPDGSNFTLKIRSTKLEDSAMYFCASSKETYEQYFGPGTRLTVT.

V is TRBV6-1 and J is TRBJ2-1; 9 nucleotides agree with TRBD1. The CDR3 runs to 14 residues. Trimming at V came to 5 bases and at J to 7 bases, leaving 6 bases not matched to a gene. Germline V gene data show CDR1 as MNHNS and CDR2 as SASEGT. The CDR3 DNA reads as TGTGCCAGCAGTAAAACCGGGACAGGGAATGAGCAGTTCTTC. This sequence encodes CASSKTGTGNEQFF.

This chain uses TRBV7-6 with TRBJ2-7; weak D call: TRBD1 (6 bases). The CDR3 length is 15 residues. Trimming shortened V by 4 bases and J by 5 bases, and 18 bases separated the two germline ends. Per germline, CDR1 SGHVS and CDR2 FNYEAQ. In DNA form, the CDR3 reads TGTGCCAGCAGCTCCACAGGGCCTGCCGCAGACGAGCAGTACTTC. Its protein product is CASSSTGPAADEQYF.

This clone was found a few times. The V call is TRBV19, the J call TRBJ1-2; D gene unclear. V shed 3 bases and J shed 7 bases, with 6 bases lying between them. This CDR3 contains 11 residues. Germline lookup yields CDR1 LNHDA and CDR2 SQIVND (reference sequence). CDR3 sequence: CASSMSVGYTF. DNA of the CDR3: TGTGCCAGTAGTATGTCAGTTGGCTACACCTTC.

This clone appeared a few times. The chain's CDR3 is CSAEETSTDTQYF. CDR3 nucleotide sequence: TGCAGCGCCGAAGAGACTAGCACAGATACGCAGTATTTT. The chain is built from TRBV29-1 and TRBJ2-3; D is unclear. CDR1 is SQVTM and CDR2 is ANQGSEA in the germline V gene. V was shortened by 7 bases and J by 0 bases, with 11 bases between the two germline ends. The CDR3 has 13 residues.